The 18 T cell receptor beta chains below come from one sample, sequenced in a study of T-cell reconstitution after alpha-beta-depleted transplantation in children. TCRbeta library preparation incorporated unique molecular identifiers. TCRdb redid the calling of the PCR reads with MiXCR, one entry per CDR3 protein. Counted here are some 490,000 distinct CDR3 sequences, roughly an eighth occurring once; the ten biggest clones make up more than 5.5%. The sequencing used PBMCs from the stem cell graft donor, collected from the stem cell graft. The receptors originated from a human donor who donated a stem cell graft to a child with combined immunodeficiency.

This clonotype was recorded a few times. The gene calls are TRBV12-3 or TRBV12-4 and TRBJ2-7, with a weak D call TRBD2 (7 bases). The CDR3 consists of 16 residues. V was pared by 3 bases and J by 5 bases, with 20 bases between. CDR3 in amino acids: CASSFPLRAGANEQYF. In nucleotides, the CDR3 is TGTGCCAGCAGTTTCCCCTTAAGGGCGGGGGCCAACGAGCAGTACTTC.

This clonotype was found many times. This sequence joins TRBV20-1 and TRBJ2-1; TRBD2 agrees at 9 bases. The CDR3 spans 15 residues. Trimming removed 3 bases from V and 3 bases from J; junction bases left unmatched: 6. CDR1 and CDR2 (germline): DFQATT, SNEGSKA (reference sequence). Here the CDR3 reads CSASQIAGVYNEQFF. DNA for the CDR3: TGCAGTGCTAGTCAAATAGCGGGGGTCTACAATGAGCAGTTCTTC.

This clonotype has a handful of counts. The rearrangement joins TRBV12-3 or TRBV12-4 to TRBJ2-1; D unclear. This CDR3 comprises 12 residues. With 5 bases removed from V and 8 bases from J, the gap between germline ends came to 10 bases. The CDR3 protein is CASSPQTDEQFF. In nucleotides, the CDR3 is TGTGCCAGCAGTCCCCAGACCGATGAGCAGTTCTTC.

This clonotype was seen many times. The chain links TRBV5-1 to TRBJ2-7; 11 bases match TRBD1. CDR1 and CDR2 from the germline V gene are SGHRS and YFSETQ. V shed 4 bases, J shed 0 bases, and the junction held 9 bases outside the gene matches. The CDR3 runs to 17 residues. The CDR3 sequence is CASSQPKGQGDSYEQYF. In DNA form, the CDR3 reads TGCGCCAGCAGCCAACCGAAGGGACAGGGGGACTCCTACGAGCAGTACTTC.

In this sample, this clonotype turned up many times. V gene TRBV3-1 combines with J gene TRBJ2-3; no firm D call. Germline values: CDR1 LGHDT, CDR2 YNNKEL (reference sequence). This CDR3 is 11 amino acids long. With 4 bases removed from V and 4 bases from J, the gap between germline ends came to 3 bases. Here the CDR3 DNA reads TGTGCCAGCAGCCGGTCAGATACGCAGTATTTT. Translation: CASSRSDTQYF.

Only a few counts were recorded for this clonotype. V and J are TRBV27 and TRBJ1-5; TRBD1 might be the D (5 bases). CDR3 length: 13 amino acids. CDR1 and CDR2 from the germline V gene are MNHEY and SMNVEV (reference sequence). V was shortened by 5 bases and J by 5 bases, with 10 bases between the two germline ends. In nucleotides, the CDR3 is TGTGCCAGCAGTCGATTCAGGGATCAGCCCCAGCATTTT. Protein: CASSRFRDQPQHF.

This clonotype was counted only a few times. The J gene is TRBJ2-5, the V gene TRBV30, with D hard to call. V was clipped by 0 bases and J by 5 bases, with 13 bases between them. The CDR3 has 14 residues. The germline CDR1 and CDR2 sequences are GTSNPN and SVGIG (reference sequence). The DNA for the CDR3 is TGTGCCTGGAGTGTACTTAGTTCGTCGGAGACCCAGTACTTC. It codes for CAWSVLSSSETQYF.

This clonotype was counted at least ten times. V gene TRBV10-3 combines with J gene TRBJ1-1; no firm D call. V was clipped by 3 bases and J by 4 bases, with 9 bases between them. CDR1 and CDR2 from the germline V gene are ENHRY and SYGVKD. This CDR3 spans 13 amino acids. CDR3: CAISEDQVTEAFF. The CDR3 DNA sequence: TGTGCCATCAGTGAAGATCAGGTCACTGAAGCTTTCTTT.

This clonotype has just a few counts. This sequence joins TRBV9 and TRBJ2-3; 7 bases match TRBD2. V shed 4 bases and J 8 bases; nucleotides not matched to a gene: 7. Germline CDR1 is SGDLS and CDR2 is YYNGEE. CDR3 length: 13 amino acids. The CDR3 region is CASSPRLAGTQYF. CDR3 bases: TGTGCCAGCAGCCCCCGACTAGCTGGTACGCAGTATTTT.

This clonotype was recorded many times. Here the CDR3 reads CASSYSDRLAGGRSSYNEQFF. In nucleotides, the CDR3 is TGTGCCAGCAGTTACTCGGACAGACTAGCGGGAGGAAGAAGCTCCTACAATGAGCAGTTCTTC. The rearrangement uses TRBV6-2 or TRBV6-3 and TRBJ2-1; 13 positions match TRBD2. V trimming: 0 bases; J trimming: 0 bases; junction bases outside the gene matches: 11. This CDR3 region has 21 residues. Germline V CDR1 and CDR2: MNHEY, SVGEGT.

The chain recombines TRBV5-1 with TRBJ2-4; no definite D call. CDR3 length: 13 amino acids. V lost 2 bases and J 8 bases, leaving 11 bases between the germline ends. Germline CDR1 SGHRS, CDR2 YFSETQ. In nucleotides, the CDR3 is TGCGCCAGCAGCTTTGTAAACACGGACATTCAGTACTTC. Its translation: CASSFVNTDIQYF. Combining the CDR3 with reference TRBV5-1 and TRBJ2-4 gives the whole variable domain KAGVTQTPRYLIKTRGQQVTLSCSPISGHRSVSWYQQTPGQGLQFLFEYFSETQRNKGNFPGRFSGRQFSNSRSEMNVSTLELGDSALYLCASSFVNTDIQYFGAGTRLSVL.

This clonotype was seen only a few times. The chain recombines TRBV5-1 with TRBJ2-1, with TRBD2 matching 7 bases. The CDR3 consists of 15 residues. Unmatched junction bases numbered 9, after V lost 6 bases and J lost 3 bases. The V gene's germline CDR1 is SGHRS and CDR2 YFSETQ. The CDR3 coding sequence is TGCGCCAGCACCCCTGCCGAGCGGGGCTACAATGAGCAGTTCTTC. Encoded protein: CASTPAERGYNEQFF.

CDR3 protein: CASSFGTGGDIQYF. The CDR3 DNA reads TGTGCCAGCAGTTTCGGGACAGGGGGAGACATTCAGTACTTC. The V and J genes are TRBV27 and TRBJ2-4; 11 bases align to TRBD1. Trimming took 3 bases from V and 8 from J; bases not matched to a gene: 3. This CDR3 is 14 amino acids long. The germline V gene has CDR1 MNHEY and CDR2 SMNVEV (reference sequence).

This clonotype came up a few times. This chain uses TRBV7-3 with TRBJ2-1; 9 nucleotides align to TRBD2. Germline V gene data show CDR1 as SGHTA and CDR2 as FQGTGA. The CDR3 is 17 residues long. V was pared by 0 bases and J by 7 bases, with 10 bases of the junction left unmatched. The DNA of the CDR3 is TGTGCCAGCAGCTTAACAGGGGCGGGAGGGCCCTTGAATGAGCAGTTCTTC. It is translated as CASSLTGAGGPLNEQFF.

This clonotype was counted at least ten times. The rearrangement joins TRBV4-2 to TRBJ2-1; TRBD2 aligns across 13 bases. The CDR3 has 17 residues. V dropped 4 bases and J dropped 7; count of bases not matched to a gene: 10. The germline gives CDR1 LGHNA, CDR2 YNFKEQ. In DNA, the CDR3 is TGTGCCAGCAGCCTGGAGGGGACTAGCGGGGTAGGTAATGAGCAGTTCTTC. As protein: CASSLEGTSGVGNEQFF.

In this sample, this clonotype turned up a few times. The chain employs TRBV12-3 or TRBV12-4 and TRBJ2-1, with 8 bases aligning to TRBD1. V was clipped by 0 bases and J by 12 bases; unmatched bases: 13. The CDR3 contains 16 residues. The CDR3 loop reads CASSLAWTGLLRRQFF. The CDR3 DNA reads as TGTGCCAGCAGTTTAGCTTGGACAGGGCTCCTACGCAGGCAGTTCTTC.

The chain carries TRBV14 and TRBJ2-2, with D unclear. This CDR3 has 13 amino acids. Germline assignment: CDR1 SGHDN and CDR2 FVKESK. Trimming cost V 2 bases and J 4 bases, with 5 bases left between them. The CDR3: CASSQRLTGELFF. In DNA form, the CDR3 reads TGTGCCAGCAGCCAAAGGCTCACCGGGGAGCTGTTTTTT. Full variable domain (rest looked up from reference TRBV14 and TRBJ2-2): EAGVTQFPSHSVIEKGQTVTLRCDPISGHDNLYWYRRVMGKEIKFLLHFVKESKQDESGMPNNRFLAERTGGTYSTLKVQPAELEDSGVYFCASSQRLTGELFFGEGSRLTVL.

This clonotype was counted only a few times. The chain is built from TRBV5-1 and TRBJ2-7, with 9 bases matching TRBD1. The V gene's germline CDR1 is SGHRS and CDR2 YFSETQ. This CDR3 contains 14 residues. J was trimmed by 5 bases and V by 2 bases; bases with no gene match: 5. The CDR3 spells CASSFGQGINEQYF. The CDR3 DNA sequence: TGCGCCAGCAGCTTCGGACAGGGGATTAACGAGCAGTACTTC.